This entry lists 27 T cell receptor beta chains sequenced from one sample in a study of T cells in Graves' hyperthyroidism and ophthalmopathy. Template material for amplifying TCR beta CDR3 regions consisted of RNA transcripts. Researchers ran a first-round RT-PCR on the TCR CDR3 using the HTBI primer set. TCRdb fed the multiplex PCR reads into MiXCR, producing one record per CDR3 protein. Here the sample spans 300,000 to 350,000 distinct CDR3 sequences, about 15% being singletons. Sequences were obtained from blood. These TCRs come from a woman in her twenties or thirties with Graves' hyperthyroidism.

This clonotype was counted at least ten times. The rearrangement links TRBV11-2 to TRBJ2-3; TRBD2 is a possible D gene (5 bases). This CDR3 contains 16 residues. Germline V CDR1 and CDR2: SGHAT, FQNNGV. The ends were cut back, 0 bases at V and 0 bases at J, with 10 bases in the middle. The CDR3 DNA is TGTGCCAGCAGCTTAGAGACTACTCTTAGCACAGATACGCAGTATTTT. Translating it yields CASSLETTLSTDTQYF.

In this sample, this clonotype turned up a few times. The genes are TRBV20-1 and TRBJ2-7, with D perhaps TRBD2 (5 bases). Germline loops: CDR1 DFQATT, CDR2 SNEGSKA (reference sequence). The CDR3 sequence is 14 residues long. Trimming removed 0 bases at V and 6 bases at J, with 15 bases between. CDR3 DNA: TGCAGTGCTAGAGACAGGCGAGGGCTCTCCGAGCAGTACTTC. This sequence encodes CSARDRRGLSEQYF.

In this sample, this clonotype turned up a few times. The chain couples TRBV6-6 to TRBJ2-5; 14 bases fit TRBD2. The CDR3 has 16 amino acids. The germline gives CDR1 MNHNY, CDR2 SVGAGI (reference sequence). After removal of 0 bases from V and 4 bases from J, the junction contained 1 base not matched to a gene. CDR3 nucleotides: TGTGCCAGCAGTTACTCCGGACTAGCGGGAGGAGAGACCCAGTACTTC. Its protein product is CASSYSGLAGGETQYF.

CDR3 nucleotides: TGTGCCAGCAGTTTTGAGGCGGACTGTTACAATGAGCAGTTCTTC. Amino acids: CASSFEADCYNEQFF. The chain carries TRBV28 and TRBJ2-1, with D maybe TRBD2 (5 bases). There are 15 residues in the CDR3. Germline CDR1 MDHEN, CDR2 SYDVKM. Trimming removed 3 bases at V and 4 bases at J, with 13 bases between.

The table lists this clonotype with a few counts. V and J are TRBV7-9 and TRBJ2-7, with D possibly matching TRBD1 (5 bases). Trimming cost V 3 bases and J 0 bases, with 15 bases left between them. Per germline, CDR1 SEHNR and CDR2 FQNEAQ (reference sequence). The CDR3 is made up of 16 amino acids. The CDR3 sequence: CASSFTETASSYEQYF. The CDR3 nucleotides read TGTGCCAGCAGCTTTACCGAGACAGCTAGCTCCTACGAGCAGTACTTC.

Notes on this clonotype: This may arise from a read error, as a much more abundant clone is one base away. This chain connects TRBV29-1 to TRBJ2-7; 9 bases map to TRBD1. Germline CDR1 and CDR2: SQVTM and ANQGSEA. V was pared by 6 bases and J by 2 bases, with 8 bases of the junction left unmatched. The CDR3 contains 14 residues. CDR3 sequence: CSVVGQGKTYEQYF. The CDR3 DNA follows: TGCAGCGTCGTCGGACAGGGGAAAACCTACGAGCAGTACTTC.

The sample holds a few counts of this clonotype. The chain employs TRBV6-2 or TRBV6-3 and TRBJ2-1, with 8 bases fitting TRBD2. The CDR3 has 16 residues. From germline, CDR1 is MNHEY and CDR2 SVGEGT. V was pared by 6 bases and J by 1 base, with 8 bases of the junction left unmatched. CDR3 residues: CASSPPTGGSYNEQFF. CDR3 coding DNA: TGTGCCAGCAGCCCCCCAACGGGGGGGTCCTACAATGAGCAGTTCTTC.

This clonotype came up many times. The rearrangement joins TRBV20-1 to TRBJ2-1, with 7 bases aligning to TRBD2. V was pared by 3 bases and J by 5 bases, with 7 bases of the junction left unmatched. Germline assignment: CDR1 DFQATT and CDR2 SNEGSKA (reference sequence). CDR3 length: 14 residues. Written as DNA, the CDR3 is TGCAGTGCTAGGGGGACTACGGTGGACAATGAGCAGTTCTTC. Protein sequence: CSARGTTVDNEQFF.

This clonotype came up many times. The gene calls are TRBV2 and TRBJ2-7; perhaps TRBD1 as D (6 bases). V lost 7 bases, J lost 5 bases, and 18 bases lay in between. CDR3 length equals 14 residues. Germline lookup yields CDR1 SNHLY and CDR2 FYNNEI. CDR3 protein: CASILARGPDEQYF. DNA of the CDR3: TGTGCCAGCATACTTGCCAGGGGTCCCGACGAGCAGTACTTC. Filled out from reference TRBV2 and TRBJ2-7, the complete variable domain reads EPEVTQTPSHQVTQMGQEVILRCVPISNHLYFYWYRQILGQKVEFLVSFYNNEISEKSEIFDDQFSVERPDGSNFTLKIRSTKLEDSAMYFCASILARGPDEQYFGPGTRLTVT.

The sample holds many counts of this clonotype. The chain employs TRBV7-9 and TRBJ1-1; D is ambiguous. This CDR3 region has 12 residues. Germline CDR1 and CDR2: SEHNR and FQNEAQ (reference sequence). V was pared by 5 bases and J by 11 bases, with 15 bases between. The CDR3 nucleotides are TGTGCCAGCAGCGTACGATTCATAGAGGCTTTCTTT. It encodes CASSVRFIEAFF.

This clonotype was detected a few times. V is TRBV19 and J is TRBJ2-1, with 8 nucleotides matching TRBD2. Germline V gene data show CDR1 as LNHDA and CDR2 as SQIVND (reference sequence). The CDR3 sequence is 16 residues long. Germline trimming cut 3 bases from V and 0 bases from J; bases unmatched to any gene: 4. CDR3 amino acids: CASSIGGGSSYNEQFF. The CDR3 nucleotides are TGTGCCAGTAGTATTGGCGGGGGGAGCTCCTACAATGAGCAGTTCTTC. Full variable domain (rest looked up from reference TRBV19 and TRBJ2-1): DGGITQSPKYLFRKEGQNVTLSCEQNLNHDAMYWYRQDPGQGLRLIYYSQIVNDFQKGDIAEGYSVSREKKESFPLTVTSAQKNPTAFYLCASSIGGGSSYNEQFFGPGTRLTVL.

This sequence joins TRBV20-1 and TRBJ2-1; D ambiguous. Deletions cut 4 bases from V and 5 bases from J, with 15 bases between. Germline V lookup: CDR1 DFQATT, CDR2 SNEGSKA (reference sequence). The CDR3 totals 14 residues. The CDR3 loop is CSATGSEINNEQFF. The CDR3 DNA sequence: TGCAGTGCTACGGGTAGTGAGATAAACAATGAGCAGTTCTTC.

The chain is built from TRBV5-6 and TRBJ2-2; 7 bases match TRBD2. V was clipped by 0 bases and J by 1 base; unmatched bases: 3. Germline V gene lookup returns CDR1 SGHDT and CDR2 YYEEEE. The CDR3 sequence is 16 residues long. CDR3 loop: CASSLAASGNTGELFF. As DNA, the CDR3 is TGTGCCAGCAGCTTGGCGGCTAGCGGGAACACCGGGGAGCTGTTTTTT.

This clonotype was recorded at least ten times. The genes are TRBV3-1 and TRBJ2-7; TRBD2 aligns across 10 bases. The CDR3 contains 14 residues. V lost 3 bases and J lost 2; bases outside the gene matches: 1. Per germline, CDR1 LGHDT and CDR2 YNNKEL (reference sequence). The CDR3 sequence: CASSHGTSAYEQYF. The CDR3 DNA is TGTGCCAGCAGCCATGGGACTAGCGCCTACGAGCAGTACTTC.

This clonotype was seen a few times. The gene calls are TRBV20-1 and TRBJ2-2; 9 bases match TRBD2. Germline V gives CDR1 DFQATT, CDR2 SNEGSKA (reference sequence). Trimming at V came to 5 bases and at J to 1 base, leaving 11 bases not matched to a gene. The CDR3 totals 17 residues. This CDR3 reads CSASSPLTSGNTGELFF. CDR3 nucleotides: TGCAGTGCTTCTAGCCCCTTGACTAGCGGGAACACCGGGGAGCTGTTTTTT.

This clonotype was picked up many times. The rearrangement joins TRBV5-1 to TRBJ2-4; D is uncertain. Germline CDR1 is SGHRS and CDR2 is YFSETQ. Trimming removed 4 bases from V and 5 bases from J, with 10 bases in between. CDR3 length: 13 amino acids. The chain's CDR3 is CASSLESENIQYF. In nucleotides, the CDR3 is TGCGCCAGCAGCCTGGAGTCGGAAAACATTCAGTACTTC.

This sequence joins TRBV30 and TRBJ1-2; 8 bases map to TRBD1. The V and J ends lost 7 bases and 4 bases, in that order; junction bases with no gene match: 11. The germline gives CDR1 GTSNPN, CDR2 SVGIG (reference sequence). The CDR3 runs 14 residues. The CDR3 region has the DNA TGTGCCTATGATCCGGGACAGGAAGGCTATGGCTACACCTTC. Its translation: CAYDPGQEGYGYTF.

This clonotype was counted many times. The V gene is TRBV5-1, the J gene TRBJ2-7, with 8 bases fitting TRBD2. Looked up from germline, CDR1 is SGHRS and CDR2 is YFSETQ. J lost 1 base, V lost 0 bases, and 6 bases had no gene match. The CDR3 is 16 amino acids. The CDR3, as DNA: TGCGCCAGCAGCTTGGCCGGGACTAGTGATTCCTACGAGCAGTACTTC. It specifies CASSLAGTSDSYEQYF.

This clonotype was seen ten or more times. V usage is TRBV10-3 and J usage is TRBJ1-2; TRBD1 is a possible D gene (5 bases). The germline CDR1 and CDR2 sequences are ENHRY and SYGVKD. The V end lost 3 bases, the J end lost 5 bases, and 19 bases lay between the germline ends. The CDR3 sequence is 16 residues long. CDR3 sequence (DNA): TGTGCCATCAGTGACGGGGCAGGCCTCGGAAATTATGGCTACACCTTC. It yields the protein CAISDGAGLGNYGYTF.

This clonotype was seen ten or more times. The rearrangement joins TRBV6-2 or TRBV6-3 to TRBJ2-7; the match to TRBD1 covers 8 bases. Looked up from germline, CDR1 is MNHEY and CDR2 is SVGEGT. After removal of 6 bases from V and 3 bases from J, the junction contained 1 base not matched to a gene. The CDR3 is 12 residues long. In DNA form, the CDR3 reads TGTGCCAGCAGAGACAGGGGCTACGAGCAGTACTTC. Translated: CASRDRGYEQYF.

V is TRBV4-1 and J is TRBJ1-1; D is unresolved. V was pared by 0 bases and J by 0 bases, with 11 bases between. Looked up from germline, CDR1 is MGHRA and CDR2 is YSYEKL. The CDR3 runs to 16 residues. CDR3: CASSQERNLMNTEAFF. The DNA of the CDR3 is TGCGCCAGCAGCCAAGAGCGGAATCTCATGAACACTGAAGCTTTCTTT.

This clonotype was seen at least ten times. CDR3 region: CASSQDRRGNEKLFF. CDR3 DNA sequence: TGTGCCAGCAGCCAAGATCGACGGGGGAATGAAAAACTGTTTTTT. The chain joins TRBV14 to TRBJ1-4, with D maybe TRBD1 (5 bases). This CDR3 spans 15 amino acids. Germline-derived CDR1 and CDR2 are SGHDN and FVKESK. V was trimmed by 0 bases and J by 5 bases, leaving 10 bases between them. The full variable domain, in which reference TRBV14 and TRBJ1-4 provide the parts outside the CDR3, is EAGVTQFPSHSVIEKGQTVTLRCDPISGHDNLYWYRRVMGKEIKFLLHFVKESKQDESGMPNNRFLAERTGGTYSTLKVQPAELEDSGVYFCASSQDRRGNEKLFFGSGTQLSVL.

The CDR3 DNA reads as TGTGCCAGCAGCTTTTCACTAGCGGGAGGTACAGGAGAAGATACGCAGTATTTT. Amino acids: CASSFSLAGGTGEDTQYF. The chain recombines TRBV5-6 with TRBJ2-3; 12 nucleotides align to TRBD2. The V gene's germline CDR1 is SGHDT and CDR2 YYEEEE. Unmatched junction bases numbered 12, after V lost 2 bases and J lost 5 bases. CDR3 size: 18 residues.

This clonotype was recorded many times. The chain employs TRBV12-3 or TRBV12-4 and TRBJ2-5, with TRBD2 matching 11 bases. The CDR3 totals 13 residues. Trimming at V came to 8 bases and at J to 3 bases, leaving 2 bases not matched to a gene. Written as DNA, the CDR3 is TGTGCCAGCCTGACTAGCGGGAAAGAGACCCAGTACTTC. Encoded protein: CASLTSGKETQYF.

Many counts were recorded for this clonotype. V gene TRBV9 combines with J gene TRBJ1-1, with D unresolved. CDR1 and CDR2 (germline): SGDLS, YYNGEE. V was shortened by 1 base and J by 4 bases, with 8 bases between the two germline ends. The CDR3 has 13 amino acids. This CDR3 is CASSVTESTEAFF. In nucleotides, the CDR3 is TGTGCCAGCAGCGTAACGGAGTCCACTGAAGCTTTCTTT.

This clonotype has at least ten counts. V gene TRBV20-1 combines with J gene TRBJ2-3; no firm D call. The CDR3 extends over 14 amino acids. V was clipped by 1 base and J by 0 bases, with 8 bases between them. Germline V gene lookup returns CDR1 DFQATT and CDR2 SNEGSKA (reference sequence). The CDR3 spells CSARGKPSTDTQYF. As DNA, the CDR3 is TGCAGTGCTAGAGGAAAACCTAGCACAGATACGCAGTATTTT.

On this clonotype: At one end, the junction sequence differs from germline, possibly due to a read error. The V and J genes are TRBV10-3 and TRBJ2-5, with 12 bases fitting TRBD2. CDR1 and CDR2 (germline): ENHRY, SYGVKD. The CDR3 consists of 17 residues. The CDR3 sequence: CTISESLAGGLQETQYF. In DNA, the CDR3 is TGTACCATCAGTGAGTCGCTAGCGGGGGGGTTGCAAGAGACCCAGTACTTC.